This T cell receptor beta chain was observed in a study of shared clonotypes between healthy human individuals. Study as a whole: CD4 naive and CD4 memory each took three plates per donor, while CD8 naive took two and CD8 memory one.

There are 12 residues in the CDR3. Germline V gene sequence: CDR1 SGHVS, CDR2 FNYEAQ. Between the trimmed V and J ends, which lost 5 bases and 7 bases, there was a span of 9 bases. As concerns this clone: Its antigen is currently unknown.

Study conclusions and caveats: Rarefaction exposed incomplete sorted-subset sequencing despite large depth. Limited genetic and exposure-history diversity came from having few donors.

Clones were read by immunoSEQ multiplex PCR, and TCRdb kept only the in-frame ones, dropping some. The sample yields 800,000 to 1,200,000 clones, 75% to 80% seen once. The rearrangement links TRBV7-6 to TRBJ2-1; weak D call: TRBD2 (6 bases). This TCR came from a young man in good health. Some clones in this sample may be carry-over from other donors' samples. The sample comprised memory CD4+ T cells from PBMCs. Subset of the sample: CD45RA-negative fraction. For the CDR3, the DNA is TGTGCCAGCAGCCCGACTAGAAATGAGCAGTTCTTC. Encoded protein: CASSPTRNEQFF.